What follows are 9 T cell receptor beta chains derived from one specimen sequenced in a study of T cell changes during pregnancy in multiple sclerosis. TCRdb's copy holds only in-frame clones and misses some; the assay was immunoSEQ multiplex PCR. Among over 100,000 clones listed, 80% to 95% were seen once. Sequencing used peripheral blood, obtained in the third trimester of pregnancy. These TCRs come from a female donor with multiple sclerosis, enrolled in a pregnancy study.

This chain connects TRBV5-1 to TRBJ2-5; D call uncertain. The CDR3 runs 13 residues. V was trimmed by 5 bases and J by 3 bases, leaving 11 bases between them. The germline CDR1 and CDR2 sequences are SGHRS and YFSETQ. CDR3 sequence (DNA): TGCGCCAGCAGTTCCGGGTCAGAAGAGACCCAGTACTTC. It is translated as CASSSGSEETQYF.

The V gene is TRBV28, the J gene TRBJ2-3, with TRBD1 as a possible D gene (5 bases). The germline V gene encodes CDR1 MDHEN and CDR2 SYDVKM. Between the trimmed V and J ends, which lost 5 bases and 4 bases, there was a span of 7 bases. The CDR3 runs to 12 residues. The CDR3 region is CASSPGSDTQYF. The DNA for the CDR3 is TGTGCCAGCAGTCCAGGGTCAGATACGCAGTATTTT.

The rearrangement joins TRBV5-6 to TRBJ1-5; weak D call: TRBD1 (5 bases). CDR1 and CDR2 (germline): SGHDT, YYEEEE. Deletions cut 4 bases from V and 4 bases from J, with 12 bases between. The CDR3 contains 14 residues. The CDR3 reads CASSRTGENQPQHF. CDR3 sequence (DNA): TGTGCCAGCAGCCGTACAGGAGAGAATCAGCCCCAGCATTTT.

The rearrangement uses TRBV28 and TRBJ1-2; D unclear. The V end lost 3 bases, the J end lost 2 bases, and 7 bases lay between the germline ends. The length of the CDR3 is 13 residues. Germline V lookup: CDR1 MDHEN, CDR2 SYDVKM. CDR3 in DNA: TGTGCCAGCAGTTTTTCGGGGAACTATGGCTACACCTTC. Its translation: CASSFSGNYGYTF.

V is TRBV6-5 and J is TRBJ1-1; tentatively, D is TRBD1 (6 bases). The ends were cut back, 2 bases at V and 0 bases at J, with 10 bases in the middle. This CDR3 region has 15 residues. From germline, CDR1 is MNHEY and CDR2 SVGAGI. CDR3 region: CASSYAGAMNTEAFF. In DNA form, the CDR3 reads TGTGCCAGCAGTTACGCAGGGGCCATGAACACTGAAGCTTTCTTT.

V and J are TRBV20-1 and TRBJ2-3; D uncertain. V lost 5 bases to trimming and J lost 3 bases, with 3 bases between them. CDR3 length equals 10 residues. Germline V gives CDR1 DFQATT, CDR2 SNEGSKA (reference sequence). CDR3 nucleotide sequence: TGCAGTGCTTCGACAGATACGCAGTATTTT. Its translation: CSASTDTQYF.

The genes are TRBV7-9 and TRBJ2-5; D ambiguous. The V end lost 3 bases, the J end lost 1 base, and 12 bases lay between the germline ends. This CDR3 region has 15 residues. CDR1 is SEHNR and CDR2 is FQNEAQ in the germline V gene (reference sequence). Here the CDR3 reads CASSFNIRVQETQYF. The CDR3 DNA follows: TGTGCCAGCAGCTTCAATATACGGGTCCAAGAGACCCAGTACTTC.

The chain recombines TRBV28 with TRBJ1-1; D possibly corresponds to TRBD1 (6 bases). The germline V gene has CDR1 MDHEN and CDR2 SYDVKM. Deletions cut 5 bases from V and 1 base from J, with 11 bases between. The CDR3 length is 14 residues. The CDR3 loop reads CASSQQGTNTEAFF. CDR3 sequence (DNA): TGTGCCAGCAGTCAACAGGGAACGAACACTGAAGCTTTCTTT.

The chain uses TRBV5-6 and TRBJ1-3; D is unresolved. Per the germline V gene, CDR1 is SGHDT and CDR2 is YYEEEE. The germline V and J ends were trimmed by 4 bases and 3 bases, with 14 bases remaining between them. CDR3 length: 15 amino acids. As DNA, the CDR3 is TGTGCCAGCAGCCAGGACTTAAGGATTGGAAACACCATATATTTT. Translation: CASSQDLRIGNTIYF.